Below, one T cell receptor beta chain is given with its context. This specimen comes from a study of blood T cell repertoires in COVID-19. Across the whole study: Sites across the United States, Italy and Spain contributed samples from acute and convalescent COVID-19. PBMCs, B-cell-depleted T cells, or T cells were the source of the cDNA or gDNA that made up the material.

In the original analysis: Amplifying reference gene primers gave estimates of nucleated cell counts. Libraries were prepared by immunoSEQ multiplex PCR; TCRdb keeps only in-frame clonotypes and omits some of them. That table supplies the V and J calls and clone size; D and trimming were determined from the DNA. The sample records some 220,000 clones, 70% to 90% being singletons. V shed 6 bases and J 7 bases; nucleotides not matched to a gene: 0. The CDR3 has 12 amino acids. Germline V CDR1 and CDR2: MNHEY, SVGAGI. This receptor was identified in a woman aged 60 to 75 with active or convalescent COVID-19. The chain uses TRBV6-5 and TRBJ2-7, with TRBD2 matching over 13 bases. The sequenced material came from peripheral blood. CDR3 sequence: CASRGLAGEQYF. CDR3 coding DNA: TGTGCCAGCAGGGGACTAGCGGGAGAGCAGTACTTC.